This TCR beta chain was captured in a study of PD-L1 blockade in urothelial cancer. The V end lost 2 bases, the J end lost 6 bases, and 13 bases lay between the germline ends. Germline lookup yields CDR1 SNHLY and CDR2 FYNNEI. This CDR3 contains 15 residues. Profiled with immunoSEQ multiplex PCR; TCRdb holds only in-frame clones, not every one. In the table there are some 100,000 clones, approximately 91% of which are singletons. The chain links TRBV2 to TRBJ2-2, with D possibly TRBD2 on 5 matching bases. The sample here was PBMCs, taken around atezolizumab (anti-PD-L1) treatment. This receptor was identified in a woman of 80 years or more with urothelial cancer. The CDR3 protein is CASSERVGDPGELFF. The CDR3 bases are TGTGCCAGCAGTGAACGTGTCGGGGATCCCGGGGAGCTGTTTTTT.